This TCR beta chain was identified during a study of shared clonotypes between healthy human individuals. TCRdb's copy holds only in-frame clones and misses some; the assay was immunoSEQ multiplex PCR. The sample holds about 1.5 million clones, roughly 96% seen once. V gave up 7 bases and J gave up 2 bases, with 0 bases separating them. The CDR3 contains 10 residues. Germline V lookup: CDR1 MNHNS, CDR2 SASEGT. The sample was naive CD4+ T cells sorted from blood. The subset was: CD45RA+ positively selected. The sequence was obtained from a man aged 30 to 39 in good health. This chain joins TRBV6-1 and TRBJ1-3, with D unclear. CDR3 sequence reads: CASTGNTIYF. The CDR3 DNA reads as TGTGCCAGCACTGGAAACACCATATATTTT.